Listed here is a single TCR beta chain. Its antigen remains unknown. CDR1 SNHLY and CDR2 FYNNEI come from the germline V gene. V was trimmed by 7 bases and J by 7 bases, leaving 14 bases between them. The CDR3 has 13 amino acids. These data come from a study of T cells in Graves' hyperthyroidism and ophthalmopathy. TCR beta CDR3 region amplification was performed from RNA transcripts. The HTBI primer set drove a first-round RT-PCR of the TCR CDR3. TCRdb passed the multiplex PCR reads through MiXCR, listing each CDR3 protein once. The sample holds roughly 240,000 distinct CDR3 sequences, 16% seen once. Notes on the study in general: Blood held most thyroid clonotypes expanded above 0.001 frequency.

The V gene is TRBV2, the J gene TRBJ2-1; D possibly uses TRBD1 or TRBD2 (5 bases each). This TCR was recovered from a woman between 18 and 30 years old with Graves' ophthalmopathy. Sequencing was done on a sample of blood. Here the CDR3 DNA reads TGTGCCAGCATACGGGGACCTTTGAATGAGCAGTTCTTC. It translates to CASIRGPLNEQFF.